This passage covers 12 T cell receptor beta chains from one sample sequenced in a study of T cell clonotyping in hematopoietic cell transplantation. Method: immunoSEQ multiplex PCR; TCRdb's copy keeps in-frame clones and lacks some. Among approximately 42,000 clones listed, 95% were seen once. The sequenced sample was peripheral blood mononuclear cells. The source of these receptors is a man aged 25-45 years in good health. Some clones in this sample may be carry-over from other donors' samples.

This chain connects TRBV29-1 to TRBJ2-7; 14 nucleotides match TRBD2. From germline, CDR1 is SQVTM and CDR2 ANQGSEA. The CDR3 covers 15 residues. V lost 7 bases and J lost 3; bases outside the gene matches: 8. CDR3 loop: CSAAGLAGAYYEQYF. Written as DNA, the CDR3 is TGCAGCGCCGCGGGACTAGCGGGAGCCTACTACGAGCAGTACTTC.

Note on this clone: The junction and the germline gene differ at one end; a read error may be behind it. For the CDR3, the DNA is TGTGCCAGTAGTATAGATCTCAATCATCCCCAGCATTTT. Translating gives CASSIDLNHPQHF. V is TRBV19 and J is TRBJ1-5, with unresolved D. The length of the CDR3 is 13 residues. CDR1 is LNHDA and CDR2 is SQIVND in the germline V gene (reference sequence).

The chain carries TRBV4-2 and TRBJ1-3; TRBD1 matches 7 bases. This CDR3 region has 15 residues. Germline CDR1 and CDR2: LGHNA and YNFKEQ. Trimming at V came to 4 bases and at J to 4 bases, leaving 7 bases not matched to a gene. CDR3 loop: CASSLQGQSGNTIYF. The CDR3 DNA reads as TGTGCCAGCAGCCTCCAGGGACAGTCCGGAAACACCATATATTTT.

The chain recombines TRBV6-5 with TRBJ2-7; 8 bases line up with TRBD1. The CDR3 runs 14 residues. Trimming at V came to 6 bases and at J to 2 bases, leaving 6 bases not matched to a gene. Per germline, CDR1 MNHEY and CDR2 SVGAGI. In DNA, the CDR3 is TGTGCCAGCAGATCTAGACAGGGGACCTACGAGCAGTACTTC. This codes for CASRSRQGTYEQYF.

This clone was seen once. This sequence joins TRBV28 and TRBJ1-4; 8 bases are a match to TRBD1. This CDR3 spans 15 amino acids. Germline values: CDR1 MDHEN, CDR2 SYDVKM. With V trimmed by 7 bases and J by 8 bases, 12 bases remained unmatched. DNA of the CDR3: TGTGCCAGCAATTTCAGACAGGGGCGGAGGGAAAAACTGTTTTTT. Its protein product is CASNFRQGRREKLFF. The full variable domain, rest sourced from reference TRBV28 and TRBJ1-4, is DVKVTQSSRYLVKRTGEKVFLECVQDMDHENMFWYRQDPGLGLRLIYFSYDVKMKEKGDIPEGYSVSREKKERFSLILESASTNQTSMYLCASNFRQGRREKLFFGSGTQLSVL.

DNA of the CDR3: TGTGCCAGCAGGACTACTGGGGCTGGGAACACTGAAGCTTTCTTT. It encodes CASRTTGAGNTEAFF. The chain recombines TRBV6-5 with TRBJ1-1; the D gene is possibly TRBD1 (5 bases). Trimming pared 6 bases from V and 1 base from J, leaving 15 bases between. There are 15 residues in the CDR3. CDR1 is MNHEY and CDR2 is SVGAGI in the germline V gene.

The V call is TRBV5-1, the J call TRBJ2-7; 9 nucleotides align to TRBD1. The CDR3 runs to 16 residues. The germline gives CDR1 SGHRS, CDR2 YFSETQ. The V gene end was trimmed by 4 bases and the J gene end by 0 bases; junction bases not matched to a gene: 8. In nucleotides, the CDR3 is TGCGCCAGCAGCAGGGACACAGGGGGCGCCTCCTACGAGCAGTACTTC. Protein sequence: CASSRDTGGASYEQYF.

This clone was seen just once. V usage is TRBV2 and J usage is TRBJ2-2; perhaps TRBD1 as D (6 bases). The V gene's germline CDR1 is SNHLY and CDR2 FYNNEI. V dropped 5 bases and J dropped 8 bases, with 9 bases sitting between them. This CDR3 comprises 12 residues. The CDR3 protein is CASSLTGGELFF. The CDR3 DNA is TGTGCCAGCAGTCTTACAGGGGGGGAGCTGTTTTTT.

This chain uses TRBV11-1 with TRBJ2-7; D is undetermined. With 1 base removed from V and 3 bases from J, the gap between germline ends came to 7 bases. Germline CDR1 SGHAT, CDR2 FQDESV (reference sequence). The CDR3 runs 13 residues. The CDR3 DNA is TGTGCCAGCAGCTTAGGGGCGAGCTACGAGCAGTACTTC. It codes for CASSLGASYEQYF.

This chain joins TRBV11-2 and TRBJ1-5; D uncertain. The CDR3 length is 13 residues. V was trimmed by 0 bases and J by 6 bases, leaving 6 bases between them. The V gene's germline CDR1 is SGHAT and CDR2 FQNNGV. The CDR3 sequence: CASSLERGQPQHF. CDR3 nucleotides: TGTGCCAGCAGCTTAGAGCGGGGTCAGCCCCAGCATTTT.

CDR3 bases: TGTGCCAGCAGCTTAAGGGGGGCCATGGACCTAAGCTCCTACAATGAGCAGTTCTTC. Amino acids: CASSLRGAMDLSSYNEQFF. This chain links TRBV13 with TRBJ2-1; either TRBD1 or TRBD2 may supply D (6 bases each). Germline lookup yields CDR1 PRHDT and CDR2 FYEKMQ (reference sequence). V lost 2 bases, J lost 0 bases, and 20 bases lay in between. The CDR3 contains 19 residues. The entire variable domain, with the rest obtained from reference TRBV13 and TRBJ2-1, is as follows: AAGVIQSPRHLIKEKRETATLKCYPIPRHDTVYWYQQGPGQDPQFLISFYEKMQSDKGSIPDRFSAQQFSDYHSELNMSSLELGDSALYFCASSLRGAMDLSSYNEQFFGPGTRLTVL.

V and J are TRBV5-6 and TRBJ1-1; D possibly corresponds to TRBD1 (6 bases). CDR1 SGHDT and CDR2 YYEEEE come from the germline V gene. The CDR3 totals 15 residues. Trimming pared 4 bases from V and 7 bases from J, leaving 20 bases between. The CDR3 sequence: CASSPIYGRGDEAFF. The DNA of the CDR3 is TGTGCCAGCAGCCCGATCTACGGGAGGGGGGATGAAGCTTTCTTT.